The 8 T cell receptor beta chains presented below share a single source sample, sequenced in a study of post-analysis software for immune sequencing data (dated by TCRdb to between 2014 and 2017). Their recognized antigens are unknown. The investigation overall reported the following: Significantly higher frequencies in patients than in controls were found for roughly 5 TRBV segments, including TRBV5-6, TRBV5-1 and TRBV20-1.

Receptor libraries were prepared by PCR. TCRdb shows the sequencer as Illumina HiSeq 2500. To reduce PCR and sequencing biases, unique molecular identifiers were incorporated into the TCR beta cDNA libraries. TCRdb reprocessed the public reads (quality trimming at Q25 with fastp, clone calling with MiXCR) and kept in-frame beta chains. A single entry per CDR3 protein holds the most common genes and DNA from its merged rows. The sample table shows about 500,000 distinct CDR3 sequences, and 45% are seen once. Around 10% of the sample goes to the ten largest clones. Input material: blood. Receptors originate from a girl between 10 and 17 years old with multiple sclerosis.

The gene calls are TRBV20-1 and TRBJ1-5; tentatively, D is TRBD1 (5 bases). The CDR3 contains 13 residues. Trimming cost V 6 bases and J 5 bases, with 14 bases left between them. CDR1 and CDR2 from the germline V gene are DFQATT and SNEGSKA (reference sequence). The CDR3: CSAPPLGDQPQHF. The DNA for the CDR3 is TGCAGTGCCCCACCCCTGGGGGATCAGCCCCAGCATTTT.

V is TRBV10-2 and J is TRBJ2-1; D tentatively reads TRBD1 or TRBD2 (5 bases each). CDR1 WSHSY and CDR2 SAAADI come from the germline V gene. The CDR3 runs to 14 residues. Trimming cost V 10 bases and J 5 bases, with 18 bases left between them. The CDR3 sequence is CATQGVEGNNEQFF. CDR3 in DNA: TGCGCCACTCAAGGGGTAGAGGGTAACAATGAGCAGTTCTTC.

This chain links TRBV6-5 with TRBJ2-7; a possible D gene is TRBD1 (6 bases). The length of the CDR3 is 14 residues. Germline lookup yields CDR1 MNHEY and CDR2 SVGAGI. The V gene lost 5 bases and the J gene lost 6 bases, with 17 bases spanning the gap. The CDR3 spells CASSQGTLRLEQYF. In nucleotides, the CDR3 is TGTGCCAGCAGTCAGGGGACCCTTCGGCTCGAGCAGTACTTC.

The sample holds a few counts of this clonotype. The germline gene is not matched at one end of the junction; a read error may be the cause. This chain uses TRBV4-1 with TRBJ1-5; D is unclear. This CDR3 is built from 15 residues. CDR1 is MGHRA, CDR2 YSYEKL, per germline. The DNA of the CDR3 is TGTGCCAGCAGCCAAGCCCCCGGGGGCAATCAGCCCCAGCATTTT. Its translation is CASSQAPGGNQPQHF.

The rearrangement links TRBV28 to TRBJ2-3, with TRBD1 as a possible D gene (5 bases). Trimming left V 2 bases short and J 2 bases short, with 14 bases between. CDR1 is MDHEN, CDR2 SYDVKM, per germline. The CDR3 has 16 residues. The CDR3 loop is CASSLGAGPITDTQYF. As DNA, the CDR3 is TGTGCCAGCAGTTTAGGAGCAGGGCCTATCACAGATACGCAGTATTTT.

The V call is TRBV12-3 or TRBV12-4, the J call TRBJ2-3; 10 bases fit TRBD2. The J segment lost 5 bases and the V segment lost 6 bases, leaving 8 bases of the junction unmatched. The CDR3 has 15 residues. The DNA for the CDR3 is TGTGCCAGCAGCCAAACTAGCGGGATAGGAGATACGCAGTATTTT. This codes for CASSQTSGIGDTQYF.

The chain recombines TRBV27 with TRBJ2-7; the D gene is possibly TRBD2 (7 bases). Germline V gene lookup returns CDR1 MNHEY and CDR2 SMNVEV (reference sequence). V shed 2 bases and J shed 9 bases, with 20 bases lying between them. CDR3 length equals 15 residues. In DNA, the CDR3 is TGTGCCAGCAGTTTACGGGGGGCGATCCTACGAGGGCAGTACTTC. Translated, it gives CASSLRGAILRGQYF.

This chain joins TRBV6-2 or TRBV6-3 and TRBJ2-1, with TRBD1 matching 7 bases. The J segment lost 2 bases and the V segment lost 7 bases, leaving 8 bases of the junction unmatched. Germline V gene data show CDR1 as MNHEY and CDR2 as SVGEGT. This CDR3 is 15 amino acids long. In DNA, the CDR3 is TGTGCCAGCACCTACAGGGACAGACCCTACAATGAGCAGTTCTTC. This sequence encodes CASTYRDRPYNEQFF.